This TCR beta chain was found in a study of STAT5B mutations in CD4+ large granular lymphocyte leukemia. Produced via immunoSEQ multiplex PCR; TCRdb's table is partial and in-frame only. Of 30,000 to 40,000 clones in the sample, 75% to 85% were seen once. V dropped 0 bases and J dropped 3 bases, with 13 bases sitting between them. Germline CDR1 is SGHDT and CDR2 is YYEEEE. The CDR3 loop spans 16 amino acids. The source is a human donor in good health. The J gene is TRBJ2-4, the V gene TRBV5-6; perhaps TRBD2 as D (6 bases). The sample comprised CD4+ T cells from blood buffy coats. Here the CDR3 DNA reads TGTGCCAGCAGCTTGGAAGTTTCCGGGGGCAAAAACATTCAGTACTTC. It yields the protein CASSLEVSGGKNIQYF. The whole variable domain, filled in from reference TRBV5-6 and TRBJ2-4, reads DAGVTQSPTHLIKTRGQQVTLRCSPKSGHDTVSWYQQALGQGPQFIFQYYEEEERQRGNFPDRFSGHQFPNYSSELNVNALLLGDSALYLCASSLEVSGGKNIQYFGAGTRLSVL.